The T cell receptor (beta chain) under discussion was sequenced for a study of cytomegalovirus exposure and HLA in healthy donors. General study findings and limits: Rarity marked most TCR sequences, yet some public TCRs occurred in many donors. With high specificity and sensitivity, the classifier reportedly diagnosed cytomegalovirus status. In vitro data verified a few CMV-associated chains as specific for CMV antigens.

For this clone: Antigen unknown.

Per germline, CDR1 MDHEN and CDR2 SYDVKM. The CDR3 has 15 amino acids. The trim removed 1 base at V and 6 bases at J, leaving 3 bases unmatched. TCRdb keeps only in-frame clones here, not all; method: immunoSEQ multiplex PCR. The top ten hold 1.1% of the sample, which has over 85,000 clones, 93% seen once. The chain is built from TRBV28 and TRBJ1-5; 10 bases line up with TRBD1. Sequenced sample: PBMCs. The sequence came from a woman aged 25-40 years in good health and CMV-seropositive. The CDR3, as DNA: TGTGCCAGCAGTTTATTAGGACAGGGGGGTCAGCCCCAGCATTTT. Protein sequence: CASSLLGQGGQPQHF.